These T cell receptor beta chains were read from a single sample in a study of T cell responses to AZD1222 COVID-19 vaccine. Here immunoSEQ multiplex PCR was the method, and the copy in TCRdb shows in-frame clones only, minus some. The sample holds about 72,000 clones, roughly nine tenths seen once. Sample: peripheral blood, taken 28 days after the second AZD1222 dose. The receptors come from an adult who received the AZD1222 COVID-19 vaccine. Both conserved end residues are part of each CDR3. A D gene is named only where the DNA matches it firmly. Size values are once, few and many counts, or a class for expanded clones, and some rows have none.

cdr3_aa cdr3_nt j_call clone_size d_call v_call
CASSLRRSNYGYTF TGTGCCAGCAGCTTGCGCCGCTCTAACTATGGCTACACCTTC TRBJ1-2 . . TRBV5-8
CASSTTGEHQPQHF TGTGCCAGCAGCACTACAGGGGAACATCAGCCCCAGCATTTT TRBJ1-5 once TRBD1 TRBV28
CATLRGGLAGNTIYF TGTGCCACCTTACGTGGGGGGCTGGCTGGAAACACCATATATTTT TRBJ1-3 . . TRBV5-8
CASSPRLAGDEQFF TGTGCCAGCAGCCCTCGACTAGCGGGAGACGAGCAGTTCTTC TRBJ2-1 . TRBD2 TRBV7-3
CASSFRGVETQYF TGTGCCAGCAGTTTTCGGGGCGTAGAGACCCAGTACTTC TRBJ2-5 once . TRBV12-3/TRBV12-4
CASSSDRGSYNEQFF TGCGCCAGCAGTTCCGACAGGGGCTCCTACAATGAGCAGTTCTTC TRBJ2-1 . TRBD1 TRBV5-1
CASGPGQGAEEKLFF TGTGCTAGTGGTCCTGGCCAGGGGGCAGAGGAAAAACTGTTTTTT TRBJ1-4 . TRBD1 TRBV12-5
CASSSSAGMNTEAFF . TRBJ1-1 . . TRBV6-5
CASSLLAAKNTEAFF TGTGCCAGTAGTCTCTTGGCAGCTAAAAATACTGAAGCTTTCTTT TRBJ1-1 . . TRBV19
CASSFRQNTEAFF TGTGCCAGCAGTTTTCGGCAGAACACTGAAGCTTTCTTT TRBJ1-1 . . TRBV12-3/TRBV12-4
CASSKVGPPGDQPQHF TGTGCCAGCAGCAAAGTGGGCCCACCGGGCGATCAGCCCCAGCATTTT TRBJ1-5 . . TRBV21-1
CASSVAGAVTEAFF TGTGCCAGCAGCGTAGCAGGGGCGGTCACTGAAGCTTTCTTT TRBJ1-1 . . TRBV9
CASSNLRGPLNTEAFF TGTGCCAGCAGCAACCTCCGGGGGCCCCTGAACACTGAAGCTTTCTTT TRBJ1-1 . . TRBV21-1
CASSPSGSHNEQFF TGTGCCAGCAGTCCTAGCGGGAGTCACAATGAGCAGTTCTTC TRBJ2-1 . TRBD2 TRBV6-5
CASSPAGQNQPQHF TGCGCCAGCAGCCCCGCGGGACAGAATCAGCCCCAGCATTTT TRBJ1-5 . TRBD1 TRBV5-1
CASRPTDSNQPQHF TGTGCCAGCAGACCGACAGATAGCAATCAGCCCCAGCATTTT TRBJ1-5 . . TRBV5-5
CASSQGSLSGGSSYNEQFF TGTGCCAGCAGCCAAGGCTCGTTGTCAGGCGGGAGTTCTTACAATGAGCAGTTCTTC TRBJ2-1 . TRBD2 TRBV3-1/TRBV3-2
CASSLSEGVDGYTF TGCGCCAGCAGCTTATCGGAAGGGGTCGATGGCTACACCTTC TRBJ1-2 . . TRBV5-1
CASSLEPGGSWSGEQFF TGTGCCAGCAGCTTAGAACCCGGAGGATCGTGGTCTGGTGAGCAGTTCTTC TRBJ2-1 . . TRBV7-2
CASSRMRTGGAGTEAFF TGCGCCAGCAGTAGGATGAGGACAGGGGGCGCGGGCACTGAAGCTTTCTTT TRBJ1-1 . TRBD1 TRBV5-1
CASRPKLTLTSGGNYEQYF TGTGCCAGCAGGCCTAAACTCACCCTGACTAGCGGGGGAAACTACGAGCAGTACTTC TRBJ2-7 few TRBD2 TRBV6-2/TRBV6-3
CASRGGGTLTDTQYF TGTGCCAGTAGGGGTGGCGGGACCCTCACAGATACGCAGTATTTT TRBJ2-3 once . TRBV19
CASSYSNEQFF TGTGCCAGCAGCTATTCCAATGAGCAGTTCTTC TRBJ2-1 . . TRBV3-1/TRBV3-2
CASSFSSGSRMYEQFF TGCGCCAGCAGCTTCTCTAGCGGGAGCCGTATGTATGAGCAGTTCTTC TRBJ2-1 once TRBD2 TRBV5-1
CASSLAGTRNTGELFF TGTGCCAGCAGCTTAGCCGGGACTAGAAACACCGGGGAGCTGTTTTTT TRBJ2-2 . TRBD2 TRBV7-2
CASSHGGADTQYF TGTGCCAGCAGCCACGGCGGGGCAGATACGCAGTATTTT TRBJ2-3 . . TRBV5-4
CASTTSPYEQYF TGTGCCAGTACTACATCCCCTTACGAGCAGTACTTC TRBJ2-7 . . TRBV28
CASSLERAGVRGEQYF TGCGCCAGCAGCTTGGAACGGGCGGGGGTGAGAGGCGAGCAGTACTTC TRBJ2-7 . TRBD2 TRBV5-1
CASSRRAENIQYF TGTGCCAGCTCGAGGCGGGCCGAAAACATTCAGTACTTC TRBJ2-4 . . TRBV7-2